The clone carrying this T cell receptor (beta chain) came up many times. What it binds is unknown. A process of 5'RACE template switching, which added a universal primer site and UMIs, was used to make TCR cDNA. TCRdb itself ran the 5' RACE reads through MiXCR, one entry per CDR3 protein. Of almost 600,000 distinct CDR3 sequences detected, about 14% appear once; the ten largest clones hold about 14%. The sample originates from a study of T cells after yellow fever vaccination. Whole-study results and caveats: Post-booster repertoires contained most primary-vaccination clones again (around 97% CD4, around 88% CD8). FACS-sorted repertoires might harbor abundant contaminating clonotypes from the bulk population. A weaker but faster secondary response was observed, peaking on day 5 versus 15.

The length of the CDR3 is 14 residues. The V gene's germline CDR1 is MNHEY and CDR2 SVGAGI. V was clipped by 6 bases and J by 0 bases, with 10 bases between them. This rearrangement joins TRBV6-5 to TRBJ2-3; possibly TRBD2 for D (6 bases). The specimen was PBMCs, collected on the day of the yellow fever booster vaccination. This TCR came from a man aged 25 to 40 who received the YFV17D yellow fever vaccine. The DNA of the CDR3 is TGTGCCAGCAGCCAGAGCGGGAGCACAGATACGCAGTATTTT. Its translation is CASSQSGSTDTQYF.